The 24 T cell receptor beta chains given below trace back to one sample, sequenced in a study of T cell responses to AZD1222 COVID-19 vaccine. Here immunoSEQ multiplex PCR was the method, and the copy in TCRdb shows in-frame clones only, minus some. The sample lists tens of thousands of clones; roughly 88% were seen once. The sample consisted of peripheral blood, taken on day 0 of AZD1222 vaccination. These receptors came from an adult in good health.

The count of this clone is one. V and J are TRBV7-2 and TRBJ2-2; tentative D call: TRBD2 (6 bases). Looked up from germline, CDR1 is SGHTA and CDR2 is FQGNSA. Trimming removed 0 bases from V and 4 bases from J, with 9 bases in between. CDR3 length: 15 residues. CDR3: CASSLAVGGTGELFF. CDR3 DNA: TGTGCCAGCAGCTTAGCGGTGGGAGGCACCGGGGAGCTGTTTTTT. Combining the CDR3 with reference TRBV7-2 and TRBJ2-2 gives the whole variable domain GAGVSQSPSNKVTEKGKDVELRCDPISGHTALYWYRQSLGQGLEFLIYFQGNSAPDKSGLPSDRFSAERTGGSVSTLTIQRTQQEDSAVYLCASSLAVGGTGELFFGEGSRLTVL.

The genes are TRBV12-3 or TRBV12-4 and TRBJ2-6; no clear D gene. The CDR3 covers 13 residues. V shed 7 bases and J shed 4 bases, with 8 bases lying between them. DNA of the CDR3: TGTGCCAGCAAGACGTCAGGGGCCAACGTCCTGACTTTC. Translation gives CASKTSGANVLTF.

This clone turned up a few times. The CDR3 coding sequence is TGCGCCAGCAGCCAGCACAGGGGGCCCTACGAGCAGTACTTC. Translating gives CASSQHRGPYEQYF. This rearrangement joins TRBV4-3 to TRBJ2-7; 9 nucleotides agree with TRBD1. The V segment lost 3 bases and the J segment 2 bases; nucleotides outside the gene matches: 2. Germline assignment: CDR1 LGHNA and CDR2 YSLEER. This CDR3 spans 14 amino acids.

The V gene is TRBV7-8, the J gene TRBJ1-2; D remains ambiguous. Trimming took off 5 bases at V and 1 base at J, with 11 bases between the two ends. Looked up from germline, CDR1 is SGHVS and CDR2 is FQNEAQ. There are 14 residues in the CDR3. CDR3 sequence: CASSLRHLNYGYTF. CDR3 coding DNA: TGTGCCAGCAGCCTACGACACCTTAACTATGGCTACACCTTC.

The rearrangement links TRBV7-9 to TRBJ1-2; unclear D gene. Germline V gene lookup returns CDR1 SEHNR and CDR2 FQNEAQ (reference sequence). The CDR3 has 14 amino acids. The germline V and J ends were trimmed by 3 bases and 3 bases, with 11 bases remaining between them. In nucleotides, the CDR3 is TGTGCCAGCAGCTTGGTCGTCTCTGACTATGGCTACACCTTC. Translating gives CASSLVVSDYGYTF.

The chain couples TRBV28 to TRBJ1-1; 7 nucleotides line up with TRBD1. CDR1 and CDR2 from the germline V gene are MDHEN and SYDVKM. V lost 6 bases to trimming and J lost 6 bases; unmatched junction nucleotides: 10. The CDR3 contains 14 residues. The CDR3 DNA reads as TGTGCCAGCAGACAAACAGGGGTTCGGGCTGAAGCTTTCTTT. Translated, it gives CASRQTGVRAEAFF.

The chain has TRBV2 and TRBJ2-3, with TRBD2 identical over 10 bases. V lost 6 bases to trimming and J lost 0 bases; unmatched junction nucleotides: 6. The CDR3 has 16 residues. Germline V lookup: CDR1 SNHLY, CDR2 FYNNEI. CDR3 residues: CASRGQTSGSTDTQYF. CDR3 coding DNA: TGTGCCAGCAGGGGCCAGACTAGCGGGAGCACAGATACGCAGTATTTT.

V and J are TRBV13 and TRBJ1-3; D unclear. The germline CDR1 and CDR2 sequences are PRHDT and FYEKMQ (reference sequence). The CDR3 is 15 amino acids. Trimming left V 0 bases short and J 4 bases short, with 10 bases between. The CDR3 spells CASSLGRSPGNTIYF. The CDR3 bases are TGTGCCAGCAGCTTAGGACGATCCCCCGGAAACACCATATATTTT.

The chain employs TRBV20-1 and TRBJ2-3; perhaps TRBD2 as D (6 bases). The CDR3 totals 17 residues. Germline assignment: CDR1 DFQATT and CDR2 SNEGSKA (reference sequence). Trimming took off 3 bases at V and 0 bases at J, with 19 bases between the two ends. The CDR3 here is CSASVLARASSTDTQYF. The CDR3 region has the DNA TGCAGTGCTAGTGTGCTAGCGAGGGCCTCTAGCACAGATACGCAGTATTTT.

The chain carries TRBV7-8 and TRBJ2-7; TRBD2 might be the D (6 bases). Germline V CDR1 and CDR2: SGHVS, FQNEAQ. The CDR3 contains 14 residues. V lost 2 bases and J 2 bases, leaving 10 bases between the germline ends. CDR3 coding DNA: TGTGCCAGCAGCTTACGGGGGTCCCCCTACGAGCAGTACTTC. Its translation is CASSLRGSPYEQYF. Supplemented by reference TRBV7-8 and TRBJ2-7, the full variable domain reads GAGVSQSPRYKVAKRGQDVALRCDPISGHVSLFWYQQALGQGPEFLTYFQNEAQLDKSGLPSDRFFAERPEGSVSTLKIQRTQQEDSAVYLCASSLRGSPYEQYFGPGTRLTVT.

The rearrangement joins TRBV7-3 to TRBJ2-1; TRBD1 matches at 7 bases. The V segment lost 5 bases and the J segment 4 bases; nucleotides outside the gene matches: 8. There are 15 residues in the CDR3. The germline V gene has CDR1 SGHTA and CDR2 FQGTGA. CDR3 nucleotide sequence: TGTGCCAGCAGCCCGGGACAGCTTATTTACAATGAGCAGTTCTTC. Amino acid sequence: CASSPGQLIYNEQFF.

V is TRBV28 and J is TRBJ1-2; D is ambiguous. V was pared by 3 bases and J by 0 bases, with 8 bases between. This CDR3 spans 14 amino acids. Germline-derived CDR1 and CDR2 are MDHEN and SYDVKM. The CDR3 nucleotides read TGTGCCAGCAGTTTTGTAGGACCTAACTATGGCTACACCTTC. Translating it yields CASSFVGPNYGYTF.

The chain is built from TRBV5-1 and TRBJ1-1; perhaps TRBD1 as D (6 bases). Germline CDR1 is SGHRS and CDR2 is YFSETQ. Trimming shortened V by 3 bases and J by 7 bases, and 16 bases separated the two germline ends. The CDR3 sequence is 14 residues long. The CDR3 DNA reads TGCGCCAGCAGCTCCGTACCGGCGACAGGTGAAGCTTTCTTT. This encodes CASSSVPATGEAFF.

The gene calls are TRBV11-1 and TRBJ2-3; D possibly uses TRBD1 or TRBD2 (5 bases each). This CDR3 region has 16 residues. V was trimmed by 5 bases and J by 5 bases, leaving 20 bases between them. Germline CDR1 SGHAT, CDR2 FQDESV (reference sequence). The CDR3 bases are TGTGCCAGCAGCAAGTCCGGGACCGCAATGGGAGATACGCAGTATTTT. Translating it yields CASSKSGTAMGDTQYF.

This chain connects TRBV7-2 to TRBJ1-1; no reliable D call. CDR3 length: 14 residues. V shed 2 bases and J shed 0 bases, with 7 bases lying between them. Germline values: CDR1 SGHTA, CDR2 FQGNSA. CDR3 nucleotides: TGTGCCAGCAGCTTAAGAATAATGAACACTGAAGCTTTCTTT. Amino acid sequence: CASSLRIMNTEAFF.

This clone was seen a few times. The chain links TRBV29-1 to TRBJ2-7; TRBD1 aligns across 9 bases. V dropped 7 bases and J dropped 2; count of bases not matched to a gene: 3. CDR3 length: 12 residues. The germline V gene has CDR1 SQVTM and CDR2 ANQGSEA. The CDR3 reads CSGGQGTYEQYF. The CDR3 DNA is TGCAGCGGGGGACAGGGAACCTACGAGCAGTACTTC.

V and J are TRBV18 and TRBJ2-2; 7 bases align to TRBD2. V gave up 3 bases and J gave up 5 bases; unmatched junction bases: 12. The CDR3 contains 17 residues. Germline assignment: CDR1 KGHSH and CDR2 LQKENI. CDR3 DNA: TGTGCCAGCTCACCGAATATGGCGGGAGACCGAACCGGGGAGCTGTTTTTT. Protein: CASSPNMAGDRTGELFF.

The J gene is TRBJ1-3, the V gene TRBV6-1; possibly TRBD1 for D (5 bases). Germline V gives CDR1 MNHNS, CDR2 SASEGT. Trimming cost V 0 bases and J 5 bases, with 8 bases left between them. There are 14 residues in the CDR3. Here the CDR3 reads CASSEAQGRNTIYF. CDR3 nucleotide sequence: TGTGCCAGCAGTGAAGCCCAGGGAAGAAACACCATATATTTT.

This rearrangement joins TRBV28 to TRBJ2-3, with D perhaps TRBD2 (5 bases). CDR3 length equals 13 residues. CDR1 is MDHEN, CDR2 SYDVKM, per germline. V lost 9 bases, J lost 5 bases, and 15 bases lay in between. The CDR3 nucleotides are TGTGCCAGTTTCCGGGAAGCTTTAGATACGCAGTATTTT. Translated, it gives CASFREALDTQYF.

The rearrangement uses TRBV6-5 and TRBJ1-2; D perhaps matches TRBD1 (6 bases). V lost 0 bases to trimming and J lost 6 bases, with 11 bases between them. The germline V gene encodes CDR1 MNHEY and CDR2 SVGAGI. This CDR3 spans 14 amino acids. Here the CDR3 DNA reads TGTGCCAGCAGTTACTCGGCAGGGGCAAATGGCTACACCTTC. Residues: CASSYSAGANGYTF.

The chain employs TRBV27 and TRBJ1-4; no reliable D call. The CDR3 length is 16 residues. Germline CDR1 and CDR2: MNHEY and SMNVEV (reference sequence). V lost 5 bases, J lost 0 bases, and 13 bases lay in between. CDR3 sequence: CASSPHPDATNEKLFF. In DNA form, the CDR3 reads TGTGCCAGCAGTCCACATCCGGACGCAACTAATGAAAAACTGTTTTTT.

The chain carries TRBV12-3 or TRBV12-4 and TRBJ2-7; D is ambiguous. V shed 7 bases and J shed 1 base, with 11 bases lying between them. The CDR3 is 13 residues long. The CDR3 region is CASTPFASYEQYF. The CDR3 DNA is TGTGCCAGCACTCCCTTCGCATCCTACGAGCAGTACTTC.

V is TRBV10-3 and J is TRBJ2-7; the match to TRBD2 covers 13 bases. Germline values: CDR1 ENHRY, CDR2 SYGVKD. V was clipped by 3 bases and J by 1 base; unmatched bases: 6. There are 17 residues in the CDR3. Here the CDR3 DNA reads TGTGCCATCAGTGACCGGACTAGCGGGGGCCCTTCCTACGAGCAGTACTTC. It specifies CAISDRTSGGPSYEQYF.

V usage is TRBV27 and J usage is TRBJ2-3; D uncertain. Germline-derived CDR1 and CDR2 are MNHEY and SMNVEV (reference sequence). The V and J ends lost 8 bases and 4 bases respectively, with 10 bases between them. The CDR3 spans 12 residues. The CDR3 DNA reads as TGTGCCAGCGGGGTATGGGCAGATACGCAGTATTTT. Translating it yields CASGVWADTQYF.